The rows below give T cell receptor beta chains drawn from one sample of a study of control samples from healthy donors and cancer patients. Sequencing was performed with immunoSEQ multiplex PCR; in TCRdb, only in-frame clones are kept and a portion is missing. This sample has about 190,000 clones, with 90% to 95% found just once. The sample was blood. The receptors were sampled from a man aged 25-45 years in good health. Each CDR3 is given with its conserved first and last residue. The D gene is left open where the match is weak. For some rows the clone size is stated as once, few or many, or as a class when expanded; others skip it.

V: TRBV19
size: NA
J: TRBJ2-7
D: NA
CDR3: CASSSPTAAGGHEQYF
DNA: TGTGCCAGTAGTTCGCCTACGGCCGCCGGAGGGCACGAGCAGTACTTC

V: TRBV25-1
size: NA
J: TRBJ2-5
D: TRBD1
CDR3: CASRKAGGSQETQYF
DNA: TGTGCCAGCAGGAAGGCAGGGGGCTCCCAAGAGACCCAGTACTTC

V: TRBV19
size: NA
J: TRBJ1-1
D: NA
CDR3: CASSIDGRVGSTEAFF
DNA: TGTGCCAGTAGTATAGACGGCAGGGTGGGTTCCACTGAAGCTTTCTTT

V: TRBV14
size: once
J: TRBJ2-2
D: NA
CDR3: CASSQERGVRGTGELFF
DNA: TGTGCCAGCAGCCAAGAAAGGGGAGTAAGGGGGACCGGGGAGCTGTTTTTT

V: TRBV19
size: NA
J: TRBJ1-5
D: TRBD1
CDR3: CASSKGQGVNQPQHF
DNA: TGTGCCAGTAGTAAAGGGCAGGGGGTGAATCAGCCCCAGCATTTT

V: TRBV5-1
size: NA
J: TRBJ2-5
D: TRBD1
CDR3: CASSLGGRDRYRETQYF
DNA: TGCGCCAGCAGCTTGGGGGGACGGGACAGGTATCGAGAGACCCAGTACTTC

V: TRBV6-5
size: NA
J: TRBJ2-1
D: NA
CDR3: CASWRGGEQFF
DNA: TGTGCCAGCTGGAGGGGAGGCGAGCAGTTCTTC

V: TRBV3-1/TRBV3-2
size: NA
J: TRBJ2-1
D: TRBD1
CDR3: CASSATGGTFF
DNA: TGTGCCAGCAGCGCTACAGGGGGCACCTTCTTC

V: TRBV28
size: NA
J: TRBJ1-2
D: NA
CDR3: CATQRENGYTF
DNA: TGTGCCACCCAACGGGAGAATGGCTACACCTTC

V: TRBV3-1/TRBV3-2
size: NA
J: TRBJ1-4
D: TRBD1
CDR3: CASSHVQGASNEKLFF
DNA: TGTGCCAGCAGCCACGTCCAGGGGGCGTCTAATGAAAAACTGTTTTTT

V: TRBV6-1
size: NA
J: TRBJ1-5
D: NA
CDR3: CASSEAWRGALNQPQHF
DNA: TGTGCCAGCAGTGAAGCGTGGAGAGGAGCTCTCAATCAGCCCCAGCATTTT

V: TRBV29-1
size: NA
J: TRBJ2-3
D: TRBD2
CDR3: CSVGTSGGRGSTDTQYF
DNA: TGCAGCGTTGGGACTAGCGGGGGCCGGGGCAGTACAGATACGCAGTATTTT

V: TRBV9
size: NA
J: TRBJ2-3
D: TRBD1
CDR3: CASSPRRRGGRGTDTQYF
DNA: TGTGCCAGCAGCCCCCGTAGAAGAGGGGGCCGAGGCACAGATACGCAGTATTTT

V: TRBV27
size: NA
J: TRBJ1-1
D: TRBD1
CDR3: CASSTTRQGGDTEAFF
DNA: TGTGCCAGCAGTACCACGCGACAGGGTGGGGACACTGAAGCTTTCTTT

V: TRBV19
size: NA
J: TRBJ1-5
D: NA
CDR3: CASSMAGFNQPQHF
DNA: TGTGCCAGTAGTATGGCAGGGTTCAATCAGCCCCAGCATTTT

V: TRBV2
size: NA
J: TRBJ2-1
D: TRBD1
CDR3: CASRKGQNYNEQFF
DNA: TGTGCCAGCAGAAAGGGACAGAACTACAATGAGCAGTTCTTC

V: TRBV7-9
size: NA
J: TRBJ1-2
D: TRBD1
CDR3: CASSPQGGYGYTF
DNA: TGTGCCAGCAGTCCACAGGGGGGCTATGGCTACACCTTC

V: TRBV25-1
size: NA
J: TRBJ1-5
D: TRBD1
CDR3: CASSESGTGFNQPQHF
DNA: TGTGCCAGCAGTGAATCCGGGACAGGGTTTAATCAGCCCCAGCATTTT

V: TRBV7-9
size: NA
J: TRBJ1-3
D: NA
CDR3: CASSLDSAIYF
DNA: TGTGCCAGCAGCTTAGACTCGGCCATATATTTT

V: TRBV5-4
size: NA
J: TRBJ1-1
D: NA
CDR3: CASSLRGTGTEAFF
DNA: TGTGCCAGCAGCCTCCGGGGGACCGGGACTGAAGCTTTCTTT

V: TRBV12-5
size: NA
J: TRBJ2-7
D: NA
CDR3: CASGFDSYEQYF
DNA: TGTGCTAGTGGTTTCGACAGCTACGAGCAGTACTTC

V: TRBV3-1/TRBV3-2
size: NA
J: TRBJ1-1
D: NA
CDR3: CASTYRRGAGTEAFF
DNA: TGTGCCAGCACCTATCGGAGGGGGGCTGGCACTGAAGCTTTCTTT

V: TRBV6-1
size: NA
J: TRBJ1-1
D: NA
CDR3: CASSEAGGTGRDTEAFF
DNA: TGTGCCAGCAGTGAAGCGGGGGGTACGGGGCGGGACACTGAAGCTTTCTTT

V: TRBV5-1
size: once
J: TRBJ1-6
D: TRBD1
CDR3: CASSLSMVGGQDNNSPLHF
DNA: TGCGCCAGCAGCTTGTCGATGGTAGGGGGACAGGACAATAATTCACCCCTCCACTTT

V: TRBV19
size: NA
J: TRBJ1-2
D: NA
CDR3: CASSIGHTNYGYTF
DNA: TGTGCCAGTAGTATAGGGCACACCAACTATGGCTACACCTTC

V: TRBV29-1
size: NA
J: TRBJ1-1
D: TRBD1
CDR3: CSVGTGLWEAFF
DNA: TGCAGCGTTGGGACAGGGTTGTGGGAAGCTTTCTTT

V: TRBV10-3
size: NA
J: TRBJ1-1
D: NA
CDR3: CAISDEGAEAFF
DNA: TGTGCCATCAGTGATGAGGGAGCTGAAGCTTTCTTT

V: TRBV3-1/TRBV3-2
size: NA
J: TRBJ1-6
D: TRBD1
CDR3: CASSRDRLGSYNSPLHF
DNA: TGTGCCAGCAGCCGGGACAGATTGGGCTCCTATAATTCACCCCTCCACTTT

V: TRBV4-1
size: NA
J: TRBJ1-2
D: NA
CDR3: CASSQDHGGRQGYTF
DNA: TGCGCCAGCAGCCAAGATCATGGGGGGAGGCAGGGCTACACCTTC

V: TRBV7-9
size: NA
J: TRBJ2-3
D: TRBD1
CDR3: CASSPRTGGLDTQYF
DNA: TGTGCCAGCAGCCCGAGGACAGGGGGCTTGGATACGCAGTATTTT

V: TRBV10-1
size: NA
J: TRBJ2-7
D: NA
CDR3: CASSSGDPFYEQYF
DNA: TGCGCCAGCAGTTCAGGGGACCCCTTCTACGAGCAGTACTTC

V: TRBV11-2
size: NA
J: TRBJ1-2
D: NA
CDR3: CASSPGLNYGYTF
DNA: TGTGCCAGCAGCCCAGGGCTCAACTATGGCTACACCTTC

V: TRBV20-1
size: NA
J: TRBJ2-7
D: NA
CDR3: CSASIRPVKNQSYEQYF
DNA: TGCAGTGCTAGTATAAGGCCTGTCAAAAACCAATCCTACGAGCAGTACTTC

V: TRBV7-2
size: NA
J: TRBJ2-3
D: NA
CDR3: CASSLVLDSGMTDTQYF
DNA: TGTGCCAGCAGCTTAGTCCTAGACTCGGGAATGACAGATACGCAGTATTTT

V: TRBV6-6
size: once
J: TRBJ2-2
D: NA
CDR3: CASSYSGATGELFF
DNA: TGTGCCAGCAGTTACTCGGGGGCCACCGGGGAGCTGTTTTTT

V: TRBV7-9
size: NA
J: TRBJ2-3
D: TRBD1
CDR3: CASRPGQGNTDTQYF
DNA: TGTGCCAGCAGACCGGGACAGGGGAACACAGATACGCAGTATTTT

V: TRBV4-1
size: once
J: TRBJ1-4
D: NA
CDR3: CASSQGLAGASTNEKLFF
DNA: TGCGCCAGCAGCCAAGGGTTAGCCGGGGCCTCAACTAATGAAAAACTGTTTTTT

V: TRBV27
size: NA
J: TRBJ1-3
D: NA
CDR3: CASSLRGNGNTIYF
DNA: TGTGCCAGCAGTCTCAGGGGAAATGGAAACACCATATATTTT

V: TRBV29-1
size: once
J: TRBJ1-2
D: TRBD1
CDR3: CSVFPGQGINGYTF
DNA: TGCAGCGTATTTCCGGGACAGGGGATTAATGGCTACACCTTC

V: TRBV6-6
size: NA
J: TRBJ2-7
D: TRBD1
CDR3: CASSYPGQDYEQYF
DNA: TGTGCCAGCAGTTACCCCGGACAGGATTACGAGCAGTACTTC

V: TRBV6-5
size: NA
J: TRBJ2-3
D: NA
CDR3: CASRRGITKDTQYF
DNA: TGTGCCAGCAGACGGGGGATAACCAAGGATACGCAGTATTTT

V: TRBV5-5
size: once
J: TRBJ1-1
D: NA
CDR3: CASSVEPGRLNTEAFF
DNA: TGTGCCAGCAGCGTGGAACCGGGACGGCTGAACACTGAAGCTTTCTTT

V: TRBV4-2
size: once
J: TRBJ2-3
D: TRBD2
CDR3: CASSQGSAGGSADTQYF
DNA: TGTGCCAGCAGCCAAGGGTCCGCGGGGGGCAGTGCAGATACGCAGTATTTT

V: TRBV2
size: NA
J: TRBJ2-3
D: TRBD1
CDR3: CANADRVQGTQYF
DNA: TGTGCCAACGCGGACAGGGTGCAGGGTACGCAGTATTTT

V: TRBV5-1
size: NA
J: TRBJ2-2
D: NA
CDR3: CASSLVAPNTGELFF
DNA: TGCGCCAGCAGCTTGGTGGCGCCGAACACCGGGGAGCTGTTTTTT

V: TRBV6-5
size: NA
J: TRBJ2-3
D: TRBD2
CDR3: CASTRTSGSTDTQYF
DNA: TGTGCCAGCACCCGGACTAGCGGGAGCACAGATACGCAGTATTTT

V: TRBV19
size: NA
J: TRBJ1-5
D: NA
CDR3: CASRSKTGQPQHF
DNA: TGTGCCAGTAGAAGCAAGACCGGGCAGCCCCAGCATTTT

V: TRBV28
size: NA
J: TRBJ2-3
D: NA
CDR3: CASILRGQLTDTQYF
DNA: TGTGCCAGCATTCTCAGAGGACAGCTCACAGATACGCAGTATTTT

V: TRBV15
size: NA
J: TRBJ2-2
D: NA
CDR3: CATSRDRDSTGELFF
DNA: TGTGCCACCAGCAGAGATCGGGACTCTACCGGGGAGCTGTTTTTT

V: TRBV21-1
size: NA
J: TRBJ1-1
D: NA
CDR3: CASVNLQGPMNTEAFF
DNA: TGTGCCAGCGTCAACCTCCAGGGACCCATGAACACTGAAGCTTTCTTT

V: TRBV27
size: NA
J: TRBJ2-4
D: TRBD2
CDR3: CASRDGRGVAKNIQYF
DNA: TGTGCCAGCAGGGACGGGCGGGGGGTAGCCAAAAACATTCAGTACTTC

V: TRBV19
size: NA
J: TRBJ1-5
D: NA
CDR3: CASSTTDYSNQPQHF
DNA: TGTGCCAGTAGTACGACAGATTATAGCAATCAGCCCCAGCATTTT

V: TRBV11-2
size: NA
J: TRBJ1-1
D: NA
CDR3: CASSQAFF
DNA: TGTGCCAGCAGCCAAGCTTTCTTT

V: TRBV24-1
size: NA
J: TRBJ2-2
D: NA
CDR3: CATSDSSGANTGELFF
DNA: TGTGCCACCAGTGATTCTTCAGGGGCTAACACCGGGGAGCTGTTTTTT

V: TRBV11-2
size: few
J: TRBJ2-3
D: TRBD2
CDR3: CASSLGKRGAGDTQYF
DNA: TGTGCCAGCAGCTTAGGCAAGCGGGGGGCCGGAGATACGCAGTATTTT

V: TRBV18
size: NA
J: TRBJ1-1
D: TRBD1
CDR3: CASSPPTGSAEAFF
DNA: TGTGCCAGCTCCCCACCGACAGGGAGCGCTGAAGCTTTCTTT

V: TRBV5-1
size: NA
J: TRBJ2-6
D: TRBD1
CDR3: CASSHGTGGSRANVLTF
DNA: TGCGCCAGCAGCCATGGGACAGGGGGCAGTAGGGCCAACGTCCTGACTTTC

V: TRBV7-2
size: NA
J: TRBJ2-7
D: NA
CDR3: CASSFGPGPSYEQYF
DNA: TGTGCCAGCAGCTTTGGACCGGGGCCTTCCTACGAGCAGTACTTC

V: TRBV7-9
size: NA
J: TRBJ2-1
D: NA
CDR3: CASRSEGRPSYNEQFF
DNA: TGTGCCAGCAGAAGCGAGGGGCGCCCCTCCTACAATGAGCAGTTCTTC